This T cell receptor (beta chain) came from a study of blood T cells in healthy people across ages. Study-wide context: Per two T cells, template switching captured roughly one barcoded beta molecule.

CDR1 and CDR2 from the germline V gene are DFQATT and SNEGSKA (reference sequence). The trim removed 6 bases at V and 4 bases at J, leaving 14 bases unmatched. This CDR3 region has 15 residues. Then a second PCR, running about 6 to 12 cycles, was carried out with a sample-barcoded 5' primer and a J-beta primer mix. With 12 random nucleotides, a template-switch adaptor tagged each individual cDNA molecule. All samples gave at least 2.5 million CDR3-containing paired-end reads. TCRdb analysed the 5' RACE reads with MiXCR anew, one entry per CDR3 protein. The sample records about 640,000 distinct CDR3 sequences, 58% being singletons.

The receptor comes from a man aged 55 to 70 in good health. What was sequenced was blood. The chain uses TRBV20-1 and TRBJ1-2; 7 bases map to TRBD1. CDR3 bases: TGCAGTGCCCCTACTCGACAGGGTTGGTTCTATGGCTACACCTTC. This gives the protein CSAPTRQGWFYGYTF.